The subject of this entry is one TCR beta chain. No antigen is known for it. Germline loops: CDR1 MNHNS, CDR2 SASEGT. J lost 4 bases, V lost 7 bases, and 7 bases had no gene match. This CDR3 has 15 residues. These data come from a study of shared clonotypes between healthy human individuals. General study points: Generation probability values for non-shared clonotypes were lower than those for clonotypes shared by all four donors.

Data came from immunoSEQ multiplex PCR; TCRdb stores just in-frame clones and leaves some out. The data show 300,000 to 400,000 clones, 70% to 75% seen once. The source material was memory CD4+ T cells sorted from blood. As to subset: CD45RA-negative fraction. This chain connects TRBV6-1 to TRBJ1-5; 10 bases line up with TRBD1. The source of this sequence is a man younger than 45 in good health. The CDR3 reads CASKKGTGENQPQHF. CDR3 in DNA: TGTGCCAGCAAAAAAGGGACAGGGGAAAATCAGCCCCAGCATTTT.